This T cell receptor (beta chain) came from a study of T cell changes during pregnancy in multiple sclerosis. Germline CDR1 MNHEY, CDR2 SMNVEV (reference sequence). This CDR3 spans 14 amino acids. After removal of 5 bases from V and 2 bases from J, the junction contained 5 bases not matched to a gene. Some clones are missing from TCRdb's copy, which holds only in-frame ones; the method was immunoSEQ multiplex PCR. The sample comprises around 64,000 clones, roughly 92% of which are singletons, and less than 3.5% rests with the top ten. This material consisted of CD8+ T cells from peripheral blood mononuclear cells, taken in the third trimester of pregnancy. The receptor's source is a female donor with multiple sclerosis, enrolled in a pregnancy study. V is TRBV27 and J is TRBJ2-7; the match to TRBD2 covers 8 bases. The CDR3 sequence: CASSLSGRAYEQYF. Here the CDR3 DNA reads TGTGCCAGCAGTCTCAGCGGGAGAGCCTACGAGCAGTACTTC.